This T cell receptor (beta chain) emerged from a study of blood T cell repertoires in COVID-19. The wider study: Sites in the United States, Italy and Spain provided acute and convalescent COVID-19 samples. The cDNA or gDNA used as material had been derived from T cells, B-cell-depleted T cells, or PBMCs.

Those who participated ranged in age from roughly 18 to 95 years and resided in about two dozen US areas. The study assigned cohorts using participant-reported clinical history. Sequencing used immunoSEQ multiplex PCR; TCRdb keeps in-frame clones, though not all of them. The sample gives 130,000 to 150,000 clones, around 82% of which show up once; approximately 5% is in the top ten. With 5 bases clipped from V and 8 bases from J, the junction kept 5 bases outside the gene matches. Germline V gene data show CDR1 as MNHEY and CDR2 as SVGEGT. The CDR3 loop spans 15 amino acids. The sequenced material came from PBMCs or T cells enriched from blood (not recorded which). J is TRBJ2-1 and V is TRBV6-2 or TRBV6-3; TRBD2 agrees at 14 bases. The receptor was isolated from a man aged 40-55 years with acute COVID-19. The CDR3 sequence is CASSRLAGGGHEQFF. The CDR3 coding sequence is TGTGCCAGCAGTCGACTAGCGGGGGGGGGCCATGAGCAGTTCTTC.